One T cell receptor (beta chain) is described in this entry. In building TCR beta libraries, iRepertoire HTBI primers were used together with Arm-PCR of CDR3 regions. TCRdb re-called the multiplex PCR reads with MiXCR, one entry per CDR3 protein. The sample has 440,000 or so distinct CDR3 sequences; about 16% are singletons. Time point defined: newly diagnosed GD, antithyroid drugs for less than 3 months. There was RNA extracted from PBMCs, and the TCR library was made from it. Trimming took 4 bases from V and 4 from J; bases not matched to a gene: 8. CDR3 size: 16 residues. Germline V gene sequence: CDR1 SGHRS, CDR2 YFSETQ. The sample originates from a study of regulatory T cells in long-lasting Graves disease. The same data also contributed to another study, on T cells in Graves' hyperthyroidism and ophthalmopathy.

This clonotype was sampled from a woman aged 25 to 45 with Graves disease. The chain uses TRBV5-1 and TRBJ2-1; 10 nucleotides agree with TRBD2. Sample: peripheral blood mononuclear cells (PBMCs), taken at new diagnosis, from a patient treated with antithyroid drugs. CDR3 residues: CASSQPGLARYNEQFF. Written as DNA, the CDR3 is TGCGCCAGCAGCCAGCCGGGACTAGCGCGATACAATGAGCAGTTCTTC.